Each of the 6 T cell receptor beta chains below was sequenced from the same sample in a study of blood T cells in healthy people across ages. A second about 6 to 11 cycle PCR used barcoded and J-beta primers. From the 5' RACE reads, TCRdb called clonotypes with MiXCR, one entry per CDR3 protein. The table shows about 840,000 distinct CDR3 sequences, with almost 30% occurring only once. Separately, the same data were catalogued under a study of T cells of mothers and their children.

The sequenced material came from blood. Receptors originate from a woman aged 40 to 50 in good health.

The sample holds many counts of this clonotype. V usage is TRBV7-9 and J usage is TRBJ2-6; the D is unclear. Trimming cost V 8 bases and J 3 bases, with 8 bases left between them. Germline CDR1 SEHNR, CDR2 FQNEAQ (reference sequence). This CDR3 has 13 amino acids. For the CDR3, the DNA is TGTGCCAGCGCCATCTTTGGGGCCAACGTCCTGACTTTC. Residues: CASAIFGANVLTF.

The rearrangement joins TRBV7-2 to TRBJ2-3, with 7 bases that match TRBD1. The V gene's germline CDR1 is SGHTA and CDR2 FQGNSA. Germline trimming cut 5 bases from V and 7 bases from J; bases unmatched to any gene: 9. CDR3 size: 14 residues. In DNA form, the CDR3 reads TGTGCCAGCAGCAACACAGGGGTCGGAAATACGCAGTATTTT. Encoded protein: CASSNTGVGNTQYF.

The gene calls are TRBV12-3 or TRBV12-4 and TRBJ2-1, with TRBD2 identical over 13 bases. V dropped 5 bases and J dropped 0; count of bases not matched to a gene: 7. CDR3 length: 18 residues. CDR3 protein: CASSQTSGGGSSYNEQFF. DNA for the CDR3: TGTGCCAGCAGTCAAACTAGCGGGGGGGGAAGCTCCTACAATGAGCAGTTCTTC.

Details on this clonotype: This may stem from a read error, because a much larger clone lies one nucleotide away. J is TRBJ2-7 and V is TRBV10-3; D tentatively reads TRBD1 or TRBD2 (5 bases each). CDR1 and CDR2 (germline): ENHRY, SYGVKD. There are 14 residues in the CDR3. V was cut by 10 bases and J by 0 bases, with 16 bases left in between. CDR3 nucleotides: TGTGCCACCAGCCGAGGGGACGACTCCTACGAGCAGTACTTC. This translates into CATSRGDDSYEQYF.

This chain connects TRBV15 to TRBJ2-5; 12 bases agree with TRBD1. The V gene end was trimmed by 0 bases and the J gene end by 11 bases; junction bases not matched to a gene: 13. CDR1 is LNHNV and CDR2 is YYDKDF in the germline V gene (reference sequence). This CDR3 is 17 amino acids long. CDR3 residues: CATSRDGRGQGAGKQYF. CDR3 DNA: TGTGCCACCAGCAGAGATGGTAGGGGACAGGGGGCTGGGAAGCAGTACTTC.

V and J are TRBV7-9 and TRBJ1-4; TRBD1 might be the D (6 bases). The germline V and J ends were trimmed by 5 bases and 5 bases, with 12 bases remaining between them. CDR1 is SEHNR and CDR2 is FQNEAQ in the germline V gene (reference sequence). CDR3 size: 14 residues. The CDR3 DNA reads TGTGCCAGCAGCCCCGGGACAAGAAATGAAAAACTGTTTTTT. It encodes CASSPGTRNEKLFF.